These T cell receptor beta chains were read from a single sample in a study of T cell responses to AZD1222 COVID-19 vaccine. Profiling relied on immunoSEQ multiplex PCR, and the TCRdb table lists in-frame clones only, not all of them. The sample yields approximately 110,000 clones, about 90% seen once. The sample was peripheral blood, taken on day 0 of AZD1222 vaccination. The origin of the receptors is an adult in good health. Both conserved end residues are part of each CDR3.

>TRBV6-2/TRBV6-3|TRBJ1-1
CASSTAQGARNTEAFF
>TRBV28|TRBJ1-2
CASNPGVRYGGYTF
>TRBV7-6|TRBJ2-1
CASSSQGSSYNEQFF
>TRBV7-9|TRBJ1-6
CASTPTGDGAPLHF
>TRBV4-1|TRBJ2-2
CASSQGNTGELFF
>TRBV28|TRBJ1-5
CASSFPRSGANQPQHF
>TRBV4-3|TRBJ2-5
CASSQDRRETQYF
>TRBV2|TRBJ2-7
CATAGDSGEQYF
>TRBV19|TRBJ1-2
CASRTGQMLANYGYTF
>TRBV10-1|TRBJ2-5
CASSESKRGGGETQYF
>TRBV5-4|TRBJ2-5
CASSSRKLSEETQYF
>TRBV6-5|TRBJ1-4
CASRAPDRKGEKLFF
>TRBV2|TRBJ2-1
CASSEGPQFF
>TRBV7-2|TRBJ1-4
CASSLRVARATNEKLFF